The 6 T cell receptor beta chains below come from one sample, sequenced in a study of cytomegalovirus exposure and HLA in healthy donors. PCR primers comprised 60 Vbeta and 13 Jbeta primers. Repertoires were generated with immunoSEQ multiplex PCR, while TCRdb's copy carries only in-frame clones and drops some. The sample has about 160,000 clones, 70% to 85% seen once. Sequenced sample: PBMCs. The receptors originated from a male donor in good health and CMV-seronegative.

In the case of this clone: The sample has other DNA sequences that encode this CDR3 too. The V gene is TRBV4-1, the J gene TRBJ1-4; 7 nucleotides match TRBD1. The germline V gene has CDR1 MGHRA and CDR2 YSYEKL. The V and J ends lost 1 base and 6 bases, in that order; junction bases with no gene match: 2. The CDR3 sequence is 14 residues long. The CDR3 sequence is CASSQGTGDEKLFF. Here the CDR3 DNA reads TGCGCCAGCAGCCAAGGGACAGGAGATGAAAAACTGTTTTTT.

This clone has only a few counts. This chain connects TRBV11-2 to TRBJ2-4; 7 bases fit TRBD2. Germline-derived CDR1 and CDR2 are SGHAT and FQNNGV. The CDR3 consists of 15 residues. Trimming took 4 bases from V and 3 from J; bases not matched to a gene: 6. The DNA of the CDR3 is TGTGCCAGCAGCTCCCCGCGGGGGAGCAAAAACATTCAGTACTTC. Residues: CASSSPRGSKNIQYF.

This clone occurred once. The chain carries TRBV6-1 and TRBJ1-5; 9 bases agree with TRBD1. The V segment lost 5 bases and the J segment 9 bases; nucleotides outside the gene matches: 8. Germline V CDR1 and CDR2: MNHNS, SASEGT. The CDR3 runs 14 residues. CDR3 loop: CASSSRQGVAPQHF. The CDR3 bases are TGTGCCAGCAGTTCCCGACAGGGGGTCGCGCCCCAGCATTTT.

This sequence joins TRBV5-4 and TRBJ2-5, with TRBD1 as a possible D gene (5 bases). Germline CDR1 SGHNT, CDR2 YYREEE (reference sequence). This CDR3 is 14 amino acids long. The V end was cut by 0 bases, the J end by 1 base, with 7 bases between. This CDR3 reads CASSLEGSQETQYF. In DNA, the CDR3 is TGTGCCAGCAGCTTGGAGGGGTCCCAAGAGACCCAGTACTTC.

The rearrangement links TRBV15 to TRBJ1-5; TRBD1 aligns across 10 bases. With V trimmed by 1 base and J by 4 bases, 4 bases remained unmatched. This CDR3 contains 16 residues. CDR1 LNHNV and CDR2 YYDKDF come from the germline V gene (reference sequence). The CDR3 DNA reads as TGTGCCACCAGCAGAGGGGGGACAGGGGTTAATCAGCCCCAGCATTTT. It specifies CATSRGGTGVNQPQHF. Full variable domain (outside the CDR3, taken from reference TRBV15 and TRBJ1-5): DAMVIQNPRYQVTQFGKPVTLSCSQTLNHNVMYWYQQKSSQAPKLLFHYYDKDFNNEADTPDNFQSRRPNTSFCFLDIRSPGLGDTAMYLCATSRGGTGVNQPQHFGDGTRLSIL.

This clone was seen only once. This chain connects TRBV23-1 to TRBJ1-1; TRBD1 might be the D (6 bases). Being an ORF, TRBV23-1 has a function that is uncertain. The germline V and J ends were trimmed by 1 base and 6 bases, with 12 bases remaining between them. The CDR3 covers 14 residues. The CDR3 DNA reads TGCGCCAGCAGTCAATTACAGGGTTTCGCTGAAGCTTTCTTT. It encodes CASSQLQGFAEAFF.